This T cell receptor (beta chain) derives from a study of T-cell memory formation after mild COVID-19. The sample holds a few counts of this clonotype. Its specificity is not known. Trimming pared 9 bases from V and 3 bases from J, leaving 15 bases between. This CDR3 spans 13 amino acids. Germline V gene lookup returns CDR1 MNHEY and CDR2 SVGAGI. Study-wide points: Mainly in CM and EM were contracting CD4+ clones; CD8+ were in EMRA.

In TCRdb, the 5' RACE reads were re-called with MiXCR into one record per CDR3 protein. The sample lists some 300,000 distinct CDR3 sequences, 20% to 25% occurring once. Sequenced material: PBMCs or a T cell subset sorted from them (not recorded which). This receptor was taken from a man younger than 35 who had mild COVID-19 (a few samples of this study predate the infection). Cell type and time point are not known. The rearrangement links TRBV6-5 to TRBJ2-7; D gene unclear. In DNA, the CDR3 is TGTGCCAGTTCTATGAGTTCGGGCTACGAGCAGTACGTC. Translating it yields CASSMSSGYEQYV.